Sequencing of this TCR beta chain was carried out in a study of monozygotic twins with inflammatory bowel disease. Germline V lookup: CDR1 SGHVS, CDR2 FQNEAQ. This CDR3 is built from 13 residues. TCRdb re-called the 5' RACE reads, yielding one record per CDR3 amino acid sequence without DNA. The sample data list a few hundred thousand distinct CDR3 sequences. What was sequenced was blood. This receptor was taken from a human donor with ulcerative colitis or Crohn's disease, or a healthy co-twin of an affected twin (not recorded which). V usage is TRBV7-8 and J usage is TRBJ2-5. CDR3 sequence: CASSSGRVETQYF.